Ten or more counts support the clone carrying this T cell receptor (beta chain). The antigen is undetermined. Individual cDNA molecules received unique molecular identifiers during library preparation. A single record per CDR3 protein comes from TCRdb applying MiXCR to the 5' RACE reads. The table has about 83,000 distinct CDR3 sequences, over 9% seen once. This sample was taken from a study of early T cells in non-severe SARS-CoV-2 infection. Study overall: Unsorted whole-blood RNA was sequenced in bulk, leaving chains unpaired. Broader study findings: VDJdb-based matching was biased toward anti-spike CD8 responses and missed private and CD4 specificities.

CDR1 and CDR2 from the germline V gene are LGHDT and YNNKEL (reference sequence). V gave up 4 bases and J gave up 9 bases; unmatched junction bases: 8. The CDR3 sequence is 14 residues long. The chain combines TRBV3-1 with TRBJ2-7, with 11 bases identical to TRBD2. The clonotype originates from an adult who was a healthcare worker with PCR-confirmed SARS-CoV-2 infection or an uninfected control (not recorded which). Material for sequencing was whole blood. As DNA, the CDR3 is TGTGCCAGCAGCCTTTCACTAGCGGGAGTCGGGCAGTACTTC. Residues: CASSLSLAGVGQYF.